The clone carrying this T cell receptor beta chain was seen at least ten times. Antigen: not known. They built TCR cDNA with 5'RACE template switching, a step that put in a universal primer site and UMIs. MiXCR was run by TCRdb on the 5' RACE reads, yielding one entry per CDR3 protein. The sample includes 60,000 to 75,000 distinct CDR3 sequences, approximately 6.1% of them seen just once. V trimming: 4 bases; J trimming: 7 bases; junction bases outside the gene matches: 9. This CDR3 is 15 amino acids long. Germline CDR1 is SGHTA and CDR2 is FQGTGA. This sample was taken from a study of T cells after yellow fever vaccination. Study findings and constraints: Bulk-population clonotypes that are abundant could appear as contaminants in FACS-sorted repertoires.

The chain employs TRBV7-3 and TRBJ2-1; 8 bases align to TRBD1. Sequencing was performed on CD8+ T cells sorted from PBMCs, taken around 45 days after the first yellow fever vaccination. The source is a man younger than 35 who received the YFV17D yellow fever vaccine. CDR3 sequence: CASSSGQGPRNEQFF. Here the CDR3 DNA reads TGTGCCAGCAGCTCTGGACAGGGCCCCCGGAATGAGCAGTTCTTC.